These T cell receptor beta chains were read from a single sample in a study of blood T cell repertoires in COVID-19. Generated by immunoSEQ multiplex PCR, the TCRdb table keeps only in-frame clones and is missing some. Of about 200,000 clones in the sample, around nine tenths were seen once. Specimen: peripheral blood. These receptor sequences come from a man aged 55-75 years who had recovered from COVID-19. Each CDR3 is given with its conserved first and last residue. The order of the fields is CDR3 length, J gene, D gene, clone size, V gene, CDR3 protein, CDR3 DNA. A D gene is named only where the DNA matches it firmly. Size values are once, few and many counts, or a class for expanded clones, and some rows have none.

15 | TRBJ2-2 | . | . | TRBV6-5 | CASSSSGANTGELFF | TGTGCCAGCAGCTCCTCCGGGGCGAACACCGGGGAGCTGTTTTTT
15 | TRBJ1-2 | TRBD1 | . | TRBV6-4 | CASSASGQGVNGYTF | TGTGCCAGCAGTGCCTCGGGACAGGGAGTGAATGGCTACACCTTC
16 | TRBJ1-2 | TRBD1 | once | TRBV19 | CASSNTGTGVYYGYTF | TGTGCCAGTAGCAATACCGGGACAGGGGTTTACTATGGCTACACCTTC
13 | TRBJ2-7 | . | . | TRBV9 | CASSVEGVSEQYF | TGTGCCAGCAGCGTAGAAGGGGTAAGCGAGCAGTACTTC
15 | TRBJ2-1 | . | once | TRBV19 | CASSIAGTGGNEQFF | TGTGCCAGTAGTATAGCAGGAACAGGAGGGAATGAGCAGTTCTTC
15 | TRBJ1-1 | . | . | TRBV12-5 | CASGLVTGMMTEAFF | TGTGCTAGTGGTTTGGTAACAGGGATGATGACTGAAGCTTTCTTT
13 | TRBJ2-3 | . | . | TRBV14 | CASSQDVLSAQYF | TGTGCCAGCAGCCAAGATGTCCTCTCGGCGCAGTATTTT
15 | TRBJ2-7 | TRBD1 | . | TRBV5-1 | CASSPGTGTTYEQYF | TGCGCCAGCAGCCCCGGGACAGGGACCACCTACGAGCAGTACTTC
14 | TRBJ2-1 | TRBD2 | . | TRBV9 | CASSVSSGDNEQFF | TGTGCCAGCAGCGTCTCTAGCGGCGACAATGAGCAGTTCTTC
13 | TRBJ1-1 | TRBD1 | . | TRBV24-1 | CATPGQGFTEAFF | TGTGCCACCCCGGGACAGGGATTCACTGAAGCTTTCTTT
18 | TRBJ1-2 | TRBD1 | . | TRBV19 | CASRPSGTGGTTNYGYTF | TGTGCCAGTAGACCCTCCGGGACAGGGGGCACTACTAACTATGGCTACACCTTC
15 | TRBJ2-3 | . | . | TRBV4-2 | CASSQSRVDTDTQYF | TGTGCCAGCAGCCAGAGCAGGGTTGACACAGATACGCAGTATTTT
14 | TRBJ2-1 | TRBD2 | . | TRBV7-2 | CASSLDSLADEQFF | TGTGCCAGCAGCTTAGATTCCCTAGCGGATGAGCAGTTCTTC
16 | TRBJ2-1 | TRBD2 | . | TRBV5-1 | CASSSLSGGAHNEQFF | TGCGCCAGCAGCTCCCTGAGCGGGGGGGCTCACAATGAGCAGTTCTTC
15 | TRBJ2-5 | . | . | TRBV14 | CASSPLPPRGETQYF | TGTGCCAGCAGCCCACTTCCGCCCCGAGGGGAGACCCAGTACTTC
17 | TRBJ2-7 | . | . | TRBV3-1/TRBV3-2 | CASSHRNKLTANYEQYF | TGTGCCAGCAGCCACCGTAACAAGTTGACAGCCAACTACGAGCAGTACTTC
15 | TRBJ2-5 | TRBD1 | . | TRBV5-4 | CASSTGQGRRETQYF | TGTGCCAGCAGCACCGGACAGGGCCGGCGGGAGACCCAGTACTTC
14 | TRBJ1-1 | . | few | TRBV19 | CASSQHQGYTEAFF | TGTGCCAGTAGTCAACACCAGGGGTACACTGAAGCTTTCTTT
14 | TRBJ1-3 | . | . | TRBV7-8 | CASSFWTAGNTIYF | TGTGCCAGCAGCTTCTGGACAGCCGGAAACACCATATATTTT
15 | TRBJ2-3 | TRBD1 | . | TRBV5-1 | CASREGTGSTDTQYF | TGCGCCAGCAGAGAGGGGACAGGGAGCACAGATACGCAGTATTTT
13 | TRBJ2-7 | TRBD1 | . | TRBV28 | CASRGQGASEQYF | TGTGCCAGCAGGGGACAGGGGGCATCGGAGCAGTACTTC
15 | TRBJ1-4 | . | . | TRBV7-2 | CASSLGSGTNEKLFF | TGTGCCAGCAGCTTAGGATCGGGAACTAATGAAAAACTGTTTTTT
16 | TRBJ2-7 | . | . | TRBV7-2 | CASSLDRTGEPYEQYF | TGTGCCAGCAGCTTAGATAGAACAGGCGAACCCTACGAGCAGTACTTC
13 | TRBJ2-7 | . | . | TRBV3-1/TRBV3-2 | CASSPGQYYEQYF | TGTGCCAGCAGCCCTGGACAGTACTACGAGCAGTACTTC
15 | TRBJ2-1 | TRBD2 | . | TRBV5-1 | CASSFDSGGYNEQFF | TGCGCCAGCAGCTTTGATAGCGGGGGGTACAATGAGCAGTTCTTC
15 | TRBJ2-2 | . | . | TRBV27 | CASAVLAGASGELFF | TGTGCCAGCGCCGTGTTAGCAGGGGCCAGCGGGGAGCTGTTTTTT
14 | TRBJ1-4 | TRBD1 | . | TRBV27 | CASSQGARGEKLFF | TGTGCCAGCAGTCAGGGGGCGAGAGGCGAAAAACTGTTTTTT
16 | TRBJ2-7 | TRBD2 | . | TRBV10-2 | CASSPSPSGKYYEQYF | TGCGCCAGCAGTCCCAGCCCTAGCGGGAAGTACTACGAGCAGTACTTC
14 | TRBJ1-3 | TRBD1 | . | TRBV10-3 | CATGTGLTGNTIYF | TGTGCCACCGGGACAGGGCTGACTGGAAACACCATATATTTT
15 | TRBJ2-3 | TRBD2 | . | TRBV5-5 | CASSLGSGVTDTQYF | TGTGCCAGCAGCTTGGGCAGCGGGGTCACAGATACGCAGTATTTT
18 | TRBJ2-2 | . | . | TRBV30 | CAWIPKHGQNSNTGELFF | TGTGCCTGGATCCCGAAGCATGGACAGAACTCGAACACCGGGGAGCTGTTTTTT
12 | TRBJ1-2 | . | . | TRBV19 | CASIGEEDGYTF | TGTGCCAGCATAGGGGAGGAGGATGGCTACACCTTC
15 | TRBJ2-7 | . | . | TRBV6-5 | CASSYDRRRVAEQYF | TGTGCCAGCAGTTACGACAGGCGAAGGGTTGCGGAGCAGTACTTC
14 | TRBJ2-7 | TRBD1 | . | TRBV10-3 | CAISSGTGKDEQYF | TGTGCCATCAGTTCCGGGACAGGGAAAGACGAGCAGTACTTC
15 | TRBJ1-5 | TRBD1 | . | TRBV19 | CASWRQGDFYQPQHF | TGTGCCAGTTGGAGACAGGGCGATTTTTATCAGCCCCAGCATTTT
13 | TRBJ1-5 | . | . | TRBV24-1 | CATSRGSNQPQHF | TGTGCCACCTCAAGGGGGAGCAATCAGCCCCAGCATTTT
18 | TRBJ2-2 | TRBD2 | . | TRBV5-4 | CASTLGGRGLPNTGELFF | TGTGCCAGCACCCTTGGGGGGAGGGGACTACCGAACACCGGGGAGCTGTTTTTT
15 | TRBJ1-2 | TRBD1 | . | TRBV14 | CASSHRGTGTHGYTF | TGTGCCAGCAGCCACCGGGGGACAGGGACCCATGGCTACACCTTC
17 | TRBJ2-5 | . | . | TRBV7-7 | CASSLGGVGSYQETQYF | TGTGCCAGCAGCTTAGGGGGAGTTGGGAGCTACCAAGAGACCCAGTACTTC
14 | TRBJ2-7 | . | many | TRBV6-2/TRBV6-3 | CASSERISSYEQYF | TGTGCCAGCAGTGAGCGCATCAGCTCCTACGAGCAGTACTTC
11 | TRBJ1-1 | . | . | TRBV7-2 | CASSSRDKAFF | TGTGCCAGCAGCTCACGAGACAAAGCTTTCTTT
12 | TRBJ2-7 | TRBD1 | . | TRBV19 | CASSPRGYEQYF | TGTGCCAGTAGTCCCAGGGGGTACGAGCAGTACTTC
16 | TRBJ2-1 | . | . | TRBV18 | CASSPQEGIRANEQFF | TGTGCCAGCTCACCCCAGGAGGGTATCAGGGCAAATGAGCAGTTCTTC
13 | TRBJ2-3 | . | . | TRBV19 | CASSGSSTDTQYF | TGTGCCAGTAGCGGGTCGAGCACAGATACGCAGTATTTT
15 | TRBJ2-5 | . | . | TRBV7-2 | CASSPEGSSRETQYF | TGTGCCAGCAGCCCTGAAGGGTCTAGCCGGGAGACCCAGTACTTC
15 | TRBJ1-6 | . | . | TRBV5-4 | CASSLPGNPNSPLHF | TGTGCCAGCAGCTTACCCGGGAACCCCAATTCACCCCTCCACTTT
19 | TRBJ2-3 | TRBD2 | . | TRBV19 | CASSIASFGSGDSTDTQYF | TGTGCCAGTAGTATCGCCTCATTCGGGAGCGGGGACTCCACAGATACGCAGTATTTT
14 | TRBJ1-3 | TRBD1 | . | TRBV29-1 | CSALQGINGNTIYF | TGCAGCGCCTTACAGGGGATCAATGGAAACACCATATATTTT
14 | TRBJ2-1 | TRBD2 | once | TRBV27 | CASRRASGLNEQFF | TGTGCCAGCAGAAGGGCTAGCGGGCTTAATGAGCAGTTCTTC
14 | TRBJ2-7 | TRBD1 | . | TRBV9 | CASSAGQGYGEQYF | TGTGCCAGCAGCGCCGGACAGGGGTATGGCGAGCAGTACTTC
18 | TRBJ2-1 | TRBD2 | once | TRBV19 | CASKQVLAGSLSYNEQFF | TGTGCCAGTAAACAGGTCCTAGCGGGGAGCCTCTCCTACAATGAGCAGTTCTTC
14 | TRBJ1-4 | . | . | TRBV16 | CASSPWGKNEKLFF | TGTGCCAGCAGCCCCTGGGGCAAAAATGAAAAACTGTTTTTT
16 | TRBJ1-3 | . | . | TRBV5-5 | CASSRAGDHSGNTIYF | TGTGCCAGCAGCCGGGCGGGGGACCACTCTGGAAACACCATATATTTT
18 | TRBJ2-3 | TRBD1 | . | TRBV5-1 | CASSPFSGQGYSTDTQYF | TGCGCCAGCAGCCCCTTTTCGGGACAGGGGTATAGCACAGATACGCAGTATTTT
14 | TRBJ2-1 | . | . | TRBV7-8 | CASSLDPQGHEQFF | TGTGCCAGCAGCTTAGATCCACAGGGTCATGAGCAGTTCTTC